This TCR beta chain stems from a study of blood T cell repertoires in COVID-19. Across the whole study: Italy, Spain and the United States were the sources of the convalescent and acute COVID-19 samples. Nucleic acid was either cDNA or gDNA, and it came from T cells, B-cell-depleted T cells, or PBMCs.

In the original analysis: Amplification of reference gene primers provided the estimated nucleated cell counts. Using immunoSEQ multiplex PCR, the repertoire was profiled, and TCRdb retains in-frame clones only, with some absent. V and J calls and clone size follow that table, whereas D and trimming were derived from the DNA. Seen here are about 140,000 clones, about 80% observed once, and the top ten hold 3% to 4.5%. The V and J ends lost 4 bases and 0 bases respectively, with 19 bases between them. This CDR3 spans 18 amino acids. Germline assignment: CDR1 KGHDR and CDR2 SFDVKD. The rearrangement joins TRBV24-1 to TRBJ2-3; D might be TRBD2 (5 bases). The clonotype comes from a man between 65 and 85 years old who had recovered from COVID-19. Sequenced input: peripheral blood. CDR3 sequence reads: CATSEPLKVGASTDTQYF. CDR3 DNA sequence: TGTGCCACCAGTGAGCCGCTAAAAGTGGGAGCTAGCACAGATACGCAGTATTTT.